This T cell receptor beta chain is from a study of cytomegalovirus exposure and HLA in healthy donors. Germline V CDR1 and CDR2: MNHEY, SMNVEV (reference sequence). The ends lost 10 bases at V and 11 bases at J; junction bases unmatched: 19. The CDR3 runs to 14 residues. Primers included in the PCR were 60 Vbeta and 13 Jbeta primers. The repertoire was sequenced with immunoSEQ multiplex PCR; TCRdb's copy has only in-frame clones and lacks some. This sample carries about 220,000 clones, approximately 83% of them seen once, and the ten largest clones take roughly 0.7%. V gene TRBV27 combines with J gene TRBJ2-5, with 7 bases aligning to TRBD1. The sequenced material came from PBMCs. This clonotype originated in a boy aged 2-9 years in good health and CMV-seronegative. The CDR3, as DNA: TGTGCCACCGAAGACAGGGAAGTTCAAGGAGAGCAGTACTTC. This translates into CATEDREVQGEQYF.